A single sample gave rise to the 14 T cell receptor beta chains below, sequenced in a study of cytomegalovirus exposure and HLA in healthy donors. Both 60 Vbeta primers and 13 Jbeta primers went into the PCR. Measured with immunoSEQ multiplex PCR; TCRdb has only the in-frame clones, and not every one. The sample lists 110,000 to 150,000 clones, approximately 80% occurring once. The sequencing input was PBMCs. These receptors all stem from a man aged 18 to 30 in good health and CMV-seronegative.

The J gene is TRBJ1-2, the V gene TRBV19; D is perhaps TRBD1 (5 bases). V was shortened by 6 bases and J by 4 bases, with 9 bases between the two germline ends. This CDR3 has 12 residues. The germline CDR1 and CDR2 sequences are LNHDA and SQIVND (reference sequence). The CDR3 is CASSKGLYGYTF. The CDR3 bases are TGTGCCAGTAGCAAGGGGCTCTATGGCTACACCTTC.

The gene calls are TRBV9 and TRBJ2-1, with D possibly being TRBD2 (6 bases). Trimming took 1 base from V and 0 from J, leaving 11 bases between them. Germline V CDR1 and CDR2: SGDLS, YYNGEE. The CDR3 covers 16 residues. The CDR3 nucleotides read TGTGCCAGCAGCGTATATACCGGGAGCTCCTACAATGAGCAGTTCTTC. Translation: CASSVYTGSSYNEQFF.

J is TRBJ2-3 and V is TRBV29-1, with 7 positions matching TRBD1. J lost 1 base, V lost 4 bases, and 5 bases had no gene match. The germline CDR1 and CDR2 sequences are SQVTM and ANQGSEA. CDR3 length equals 14 residues. The CDR3, as DNA: TGCAGCGTTGCGAGGACAGGCGGCACAGATACGCAGTATTTT. Protein product: CSVARTGGTDTQYF.

This sequence joins TRBV28 and TRBJ2-1, with a possible D match to TRBD2 (5 bases). This CDR3 is 13 amino acids long. From germline, CDR1 is MDHEN and CDR2 SYDVKM. V was trimmed by 4 bases and J by 4 bases, leaving 8 bases between them. The CDR3 coding sequence is TGTGCCAGCAGTTCAGCGGATTACAATGAGCAGTTCTTC. This encodes CASSSADYNEQFF.

This clone has just a few counts. Additional DNA sequences in this sample encode the identical CDR3. The chain combines TRBV30 with TRBJ1-6; 10 bases agree with TRBD1. Germline CDR1 and CDR2: GTSNPN and SVGIG (reference sequence). V shed 3 bases and J 7 bases; nucleotides not matched to a gene: 3. The length of the CDR3 is 14 residues. CDR3 residues: CAWSAGQGNSPLHF. For the CDR3, the DNA is TGTGCCTGGAGCGCGGGACAGGGGAATTCACCCCTCCACTTT. Drawing the rest from reference TRBV30 and TRBJ1-6, the complete variable domain is SQTIHQWPATLVQPVGSPLSLECTVEGTSNPNLYWYRQAAGRGLQLLFYSVGIGQISSEVPQNLSASRPQDRQFILSSKKLLLSDSGFYLCAWSAGQGNSPLHFGNGTRLTVT.

This chain joins TRBV16 and TRBJ2-5, with 10 bases aligning to TRBD2. The end of the DNA is better explained by TRBJ2-7, so the J call may be wrong. This CDR3 spans 15 amino acids. Germline-derived CDR1 and CDR2 are KGHSY and FQNENV. In nucleotides, the CDR3 is TGTGCCAGCAGCCAATCGGCTAGCGGGAGCGTCGAGCAGTACTTC. Translating gives CASSQSASGSVEQYF.

The chain joins TRBV19 to TRBJ2-3, with a tentative D call TRBD2 (6 bases). The CDR3 consists of 15 residues. The germline CDR1 and CDR2 sequences are LNHDA and SQIVND (reference sequence). V lost 3 bases to trimming and J lost 2 bases, with 12 bases between them. CDR3 in DNA: TGTGCCAGTAGTATGACGGGAGCCACCACAGATACGCAGTATTTT. Translated: CASSMTGATTDTQYF.

The J gene is TRBJ2-5, the V gene TRBV19; 7 bases map to TRBD2. Germline CDR1 is LNHDA and CDR2 is SQIVND (reference sequence). The CDR3 consists of 15 residues. Unmatched junction bases numbered 8, after V lost 6 bases and J lost 1 base. The CDR3 reads CASSRYGGIQETQYF. CDR3 sequence (DNA): TGTGCCAGTAGCCGTTACGGGGGGATCCAAGAGACCCAGTACTTC.

V usage is TRBV30 and J usage is TRBJ2-3; maybe TRBD1 (6 bases). The CDR3 runs 15 residues. Looked up from germline, CDR1 is GTSNPN and CDR2 is SVGIG (reference sequence). Trimming removed 2 bases at V and 0 bases at J, with 12 bases between. Written as DNA, the CDR3 is TGTGCCTGGAGTAGGACAGTGGTTAGCACAGATACGCAGTATTTT. Translating it yields CAWSRTVVSTDTQYF.

The chain carries TRBV11-2 and TRBJ1-1; tentatively, D is TRBD1 (6 bases). CDR3 size: 14 residues. The ends were cut back, 6 bases at V and 0 bases at J, with 11 bases in the middle. Looked up from germline, CDR1 is SGHAT and CDR2 is FQNNGV. The chain's CDR3 is CASRPGTLNTEAFF. The CDR3 DNA is TGTGCCAGCAGACCCGGGACACTGAACACTGAAGCTTTCTTT.

The rearrangement uses TRBV6-6 and TRBJ2-3, with 10 bases matching TRBD2. This CDR3 has 16 amino acids. J lost 5 bases, V lost 6 bases, and 11 bases had no gene match. Per germline, CDR1 MNHNY and CDR2 SVGAGI (reference sequence). The CDR3 is CASRAPSSGGGDTQYF. The CDR3 region has the DNA TGTGCCAGCAGGGCCCCCTCTAGCGGGGGCGGAGATACGCAGTATTTT.

This clone was found once. The genes are TRBV25-1 and TRBJ2-1, with 7 bases matching TRBD2. The germline CDR1 and CDR2 sequences are MGHDK and SYGVNS. V was clipped by 0 bases and J by 2 bases; unmatched bases: 4. The CDR3 extends over 16 amino acids. Here the CDR3 DNA reads TGTGCCAGCAGTGAATATAGGAGCGGGACCTACAATGAGCAGTTCTTC. The encoded protein is CASSEYRSGTYNEQFF.

The CDR3 DNA reads TGTGCCAGCGGTGTTCAGACAACTCTACCTTATGGCTACACCTTC. It specifies CASGVQTTLPYGYTF. The chain joins TRBV28 to TRBJ1-2, with no clear D. CDR3 size: 15 residues. V shed 8 bases and J shed 5 bases, with 21 bases lying between them. From germline, CDR1 is MDHEN and CDR2 SYDVKM.

The J gene is TRBJ1-6, the V gene TRBV19; 11 bases agree with TRBD1. CDR3 length: 13 amino acids. Germline-derived CDR1 and CDR2 are LNHDA and SQIVND (reference sequence). V lost 8 bases to trimming and J lost 9 bases; unmatched junction nucleotides: 3. The CDR3 here is CASAGTGGSPLHF. As DNA, the CDR3 is TGTGCCAGTGCCGGGACAGGGGGTTCACCCCTCCACTTT.